The clone carrying this T cell receptor (beta chain) was picked up many times. Its antigen remains unidentified. This specimen includes other DNA sequences encoding the same CDR3. The sample belongs to a study of metastatic and nonmetastatic thyroid tumors. Whole-study results and caveats: Patients with malignant thyroid tumors reportedly had significantly higher TCR beta diversity than those with benign nodules, in blood and tumor.

Thyroid surgery took place with no prior treatment in any patient. TCRdb ran MiXCR on the PCR reads. The table records around 20,000 clones, 25% to 30% of them present only once. The CDR3 length is 14 residues. V dropped 2 bases and J dropped 3 bases, with 10 bases sitting between them. The origin of this receptor is a female donor with papillary thyroid cancer or a benign thyroid nodule (not recorded which). Some clones in this sample may be carry-over from other donors' samples. The chain uses TRBV12-3 or TRBV12-4 and TRBJ2-5, with D tentatively TRBD2 (5 bases). The specimen sequenced was blood. The chain's CDR3 is CASSLFSGKETQYF. The DNA of the CDR3 is TGTGCCAGCAGTTTATTCTCGGGGAAAGAGACCCAGTACTTC.